Following are 10 T cell receptor beta chains from one sample sequenced in a study. TCRdb re-called the RT-PCR reads through MiXCR, storing one row per CDR3 protein. The data show 550,000 to 750,000 distinct CDR3 sequences, with about 14% seen just once and 3.6% held by the top ten. Sequenced sample: memory CD4+ T cells from blood. Source of these receptors: a female donor in good health, serving as a healthy control.

This rearrangement joins TRBV20-1 to TRBJ2-5; 8 nucleotides match TRBD2. The CDR3 consists of 14 residues. Per the germline V gene, CDR1 is DFQATT and CDR2 is SNEGSKA (reference sequence). Germline trimming cut 3 bases from V and 2 bases from J; bases unmatched to any gene: 5. The CDR3: CSARTSEGQETQYF. The CDR3 DNA follows: TGCAGTGCTAGGACTAGCGAGGGGCAAGAGACCCAGTACTTC.

This clonotype came up a few times. The V and J genes are TRBV9 and TRBJ1-1, with TRBD1 identical over 7 bases. Germline V gene data show CDR1 as SGDLS and CDR2 as YYNGEE. V lost 1 base to trimming and J lost 3 bases; unmatched junction nucleotides: 9. This CDR3 is built from 16 residues. CDR3 sequence: CASSVTARGVYTEAFF. As DNA, the CDR3 is TGTGCCAGCAGCGTAACTGCCAGGGGGGTTTACACTGAAGCTTTCTTT.

This chain connects TRBV13 to TRBJ1-2; no reliable D call. Between the trimmed V and J ends, which lost 1 base and 3 bases, there was a span of 12 bases. There are 15 residues in the CDR3. Germline V gene lookup returns CDR1 PRHDT and CDR2 FYEKMQ (reference sequence). For the CDR3, the DNA is TGTGCCAGCAGCTTAGATCCCCGATCCGACTATGGCTACACCTTC. This sequence encodes CASSLDPRSDYGYTF.

This chain joins TRBV20-1 and TRBJ1-2; possible D gene TRBD1, 5 bases. With 0 bases removed from V and 8 bases from J, the gap between germline ends came to 16 bases. The germline gives CDR1 DFQATT, CDR2 SNEGSKA (reference sequence). The length of the CDR3 is 14 residues. The CDR3 here is CSAREAGSLGGYTF. The DNA of the CDR3 is TGCAGTGCTAGAGAGGCAGGGAGTTTAGGGGGCTACACCTTC.

The V and J genes are TRBV7-8 and TRBJ1-2, with 8 bases lining up with TRBD1. Trimming at V came to 1 base and at J to 9 bases, leaving 7 bases not matched to a gene. Germline V CDR1 and CDR2: SGHVS, FQNEAQ. The CDR3 has 14 amino acids. The CDR3: CASSLVAGGVSYTF. In DNA form, the CDR3 reads TGTGCCAGCAGCTTAGTGGCAGGGGGCGTGAGCTACACCTTC.

The V and J genes are TRBV20-1 and TRBJ2-2; TRBD1 matches 9 bases. CDR1 and CDR2 (germline): DFQATT, SNEGSKA (reference sequence). The V gene end was trimmed by 3 bases and the J gene end by 6 bases; junction bases not matched to a gene: 23. The CDR3 consists of 20 residues. The CDR3 loop reads CSASGFYFAGQGSSAGELFF. The CDR3 DNA reads as TGCAGTGCTAGTGGATTTTACTTTGCCGGACAGGGGTCTTCCGCCGGGGAGCTGTTTTTT.

This clonotype was seen ten or more times. This chain joins TRBV20-1 and TRBJ2-3; the D is unclear. Trimming shortened V by 3 bases and J by 3 bases, and 7 bases separated the two germline ends. In germline, CDR1 is DFQATT, CDR2 SNEGSKA (reference sequence). The CDR3 totals 12 residues. The CDR3 spells CSASDQTDTQYF. The CDR3 DNA reads as TGCAGTGCTAGCGACCAAACAGATACGCAGTATTTT.

The table lists this clonotype with a few counts. The chain uses TRBV27 and TRBJ1-2; 10 nucleotides align to TRBD1. The CDR3 has 12 residues. After removal of 6 bases from V and 14 bases from J, the junction contained 9 bases not matched to a gene. Germline V gene data show CDR1 as MNHEY and CDR2 as SMNVEV (reference sequence). CDR3 nucleotide sequence: TGTGCCAGCAGAGGGGACAGGGGCATCTTGACCTTC. Encoded protein: CASRGDRGILTF.

The DNA for the CDR3 is TGTGCCAGCAGCGTATTTAGCGGGCAGAATGAGCAGTTCTTC. Its translation is CASSVFSGQNEQFF. The chain employs TRBV9 and TRBJ2-1; TRBD2 agrees at 7 bases. After removal of 1 base from V and 7 bases from J, the junction contained 5 bases not matched to a gene. The CDR3 loop spans 14 amino acids. The V gene's germline CDR1 is SGDLS and CDR2 YYNGEE.

This clonotype was seen at least ten times. The chain uses TRBV7-8 and TRBJ2-7; D unresolved. Germline-derived CDR1 and CDR2 are SGHVS and FQNEAQ. The CDR3 consists of 12 residues. Trimming removed 4 bases from V and 5 bases from J, with 9 bases in between. Here the CDR3 reads CASSSFGHEQYF. In nucleotides, the CDR3 is TGTGCCAGCAGCTCCTTCGGCCACGAGCAGTACTTC.